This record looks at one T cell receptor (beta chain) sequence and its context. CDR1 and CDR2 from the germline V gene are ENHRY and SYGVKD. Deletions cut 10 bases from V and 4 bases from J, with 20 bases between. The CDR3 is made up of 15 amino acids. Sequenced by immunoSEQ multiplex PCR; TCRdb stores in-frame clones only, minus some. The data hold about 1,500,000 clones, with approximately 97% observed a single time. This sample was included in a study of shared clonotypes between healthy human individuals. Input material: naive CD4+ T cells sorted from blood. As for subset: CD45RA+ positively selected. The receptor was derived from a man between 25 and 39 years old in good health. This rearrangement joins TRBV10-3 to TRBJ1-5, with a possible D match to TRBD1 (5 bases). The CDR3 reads CATKIAGWTNQPQHF. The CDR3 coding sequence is TGTGCCACGAAAATCGCGGGGTGGACAAATCAGCCCCAGCATTTT.